This TCR beta chain was identified during a study of identical twins. The donor group consisted entirely of healthy Caucasians. Trimming at V came to 3 bases and at J to 0 bases, leaving 4 bases not matched to a gene. Germline CDR1 reads SNHLY; CDR2 reads FYNNEI. The CDR3 totals 15 residues. This clonotype was seen more than once but under ten times. What it binds is not known. One entry per CDR3 protein, called by TCRdb with MiXCR from the 5' RACE reads. The sample includes about 340,000 distinct CDR3 sequences, about 12% seen only once; the top ten take around 7.8%. General observations from the study: Abundant beta clonotypes from cord blood had fewer insertions, unlike memory repertoires, which showed none. Sequences that were beta out-of-frame showed weaker excess twin sharing.

This sample also appeared in a second study, on yellow fever vaccine responses in identical twins.

The chain has TRBV2 and TRBJ2-7; 8 positions match TRBD1. The sequenced sample consisted of CD8+ T cells sorted from blood. This receptor was identified in a woman aged 18-30 years in good health. The CDR3 reads CASSDGRGHSYEQYF. The CDR3 coding sequence is TGTGCCAGCAGTGATGGCAGGGGGCACTCCTACGAGCAGTACTTC.